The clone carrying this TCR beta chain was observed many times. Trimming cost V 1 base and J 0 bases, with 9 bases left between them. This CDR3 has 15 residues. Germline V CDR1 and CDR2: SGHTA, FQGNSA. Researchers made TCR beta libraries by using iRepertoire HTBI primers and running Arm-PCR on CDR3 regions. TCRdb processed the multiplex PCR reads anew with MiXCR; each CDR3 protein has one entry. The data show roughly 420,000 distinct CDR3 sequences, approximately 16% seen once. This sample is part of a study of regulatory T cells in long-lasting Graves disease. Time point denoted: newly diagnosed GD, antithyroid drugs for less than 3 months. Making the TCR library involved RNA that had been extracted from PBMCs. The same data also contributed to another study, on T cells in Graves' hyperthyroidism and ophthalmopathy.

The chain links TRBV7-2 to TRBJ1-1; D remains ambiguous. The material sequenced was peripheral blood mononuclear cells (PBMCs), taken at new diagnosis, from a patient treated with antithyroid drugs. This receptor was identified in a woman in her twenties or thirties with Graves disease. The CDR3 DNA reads TGTGCCAGCAGCTTAGACGCTTGGATGAACACTGAAGCTTTCTTT. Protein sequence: CASSLDAWMNTEAFF.